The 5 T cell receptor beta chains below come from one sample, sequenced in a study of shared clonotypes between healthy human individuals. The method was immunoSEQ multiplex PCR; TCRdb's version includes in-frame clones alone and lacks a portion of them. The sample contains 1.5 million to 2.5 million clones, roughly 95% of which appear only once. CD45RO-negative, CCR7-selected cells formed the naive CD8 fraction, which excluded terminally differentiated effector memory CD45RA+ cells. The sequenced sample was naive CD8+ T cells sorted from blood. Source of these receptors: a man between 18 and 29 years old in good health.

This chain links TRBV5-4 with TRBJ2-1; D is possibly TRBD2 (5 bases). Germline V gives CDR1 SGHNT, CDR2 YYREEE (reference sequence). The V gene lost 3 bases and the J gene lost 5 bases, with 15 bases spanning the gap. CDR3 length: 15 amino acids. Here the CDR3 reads CASSYGGEIDNEQFF. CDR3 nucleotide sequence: TGTGCCAGCAGCTACGGTGGGGAGATTGACAATGAGCAGTTCTTC.

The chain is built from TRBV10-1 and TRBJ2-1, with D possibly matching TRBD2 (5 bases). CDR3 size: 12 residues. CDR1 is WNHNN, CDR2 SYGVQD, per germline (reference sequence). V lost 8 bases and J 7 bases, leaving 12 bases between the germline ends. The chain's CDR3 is CASLGSTNEQFF. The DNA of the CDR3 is TGCGCCAGCCTAGGGAGTACGAATGAGCAGTTCTTC.

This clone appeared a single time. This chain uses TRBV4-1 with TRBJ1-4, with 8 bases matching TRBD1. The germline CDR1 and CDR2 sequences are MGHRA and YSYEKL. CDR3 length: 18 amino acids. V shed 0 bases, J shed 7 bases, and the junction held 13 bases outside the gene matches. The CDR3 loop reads CASSQESTPDRDGEKLFF. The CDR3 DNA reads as TGCGCCAGCAGCCAAGAGTCCACCCCGGACAGGGACGGTGAAAAACTGTTTTTT.

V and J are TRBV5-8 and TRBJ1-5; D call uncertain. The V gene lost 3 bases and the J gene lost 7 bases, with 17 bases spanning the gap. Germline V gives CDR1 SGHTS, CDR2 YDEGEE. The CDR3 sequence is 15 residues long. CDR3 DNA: TGTGCCAGCAGCTCGTGGAGGGAAAGAGGGCAGCCCCAGCATTTT. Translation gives CASSSWRERGQPQHF.

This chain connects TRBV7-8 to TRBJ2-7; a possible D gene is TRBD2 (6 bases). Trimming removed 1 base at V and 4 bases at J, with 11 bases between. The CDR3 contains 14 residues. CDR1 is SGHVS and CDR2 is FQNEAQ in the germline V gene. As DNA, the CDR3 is TGTGCCAGCAGCTTAGGGGGGGAGATTTACGAGCAGTACTTC. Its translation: CASSLGGEIYEQYF.